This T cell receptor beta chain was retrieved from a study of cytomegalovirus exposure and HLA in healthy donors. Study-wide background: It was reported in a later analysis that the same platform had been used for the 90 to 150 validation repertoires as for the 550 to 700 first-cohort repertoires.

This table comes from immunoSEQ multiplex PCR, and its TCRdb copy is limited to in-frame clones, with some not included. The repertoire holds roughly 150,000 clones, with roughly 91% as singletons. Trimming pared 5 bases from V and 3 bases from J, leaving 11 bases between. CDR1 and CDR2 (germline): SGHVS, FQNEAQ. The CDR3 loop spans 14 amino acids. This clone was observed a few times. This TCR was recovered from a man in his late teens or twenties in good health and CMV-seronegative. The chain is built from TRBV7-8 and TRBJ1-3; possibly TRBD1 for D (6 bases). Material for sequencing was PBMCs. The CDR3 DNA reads TGTGCCAGCAGCCCACAGGGTTTTGGAAACACCATATATTTT. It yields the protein CASSPQGFGNTIYF.